Below, 30 T cell receptor beta chains from the same sample are listed, as sequenced in a study of T cells in localized non-small cell lung cancer. Only in-frame clones appear in the TCRdb table, and some are missing; sequencing was by immunoSEQ multiplex PCR. The sample yields a few thousand clones, roughly 29% seen once. Sequencing was performed on lung tumor tissue, taken before any cancer treatment. These TCRs come from a male donor older than 55 with stage I lung adenocarcinoma.

The table lists this clone with a few counts. The chain is built from TRBV28 and TRBJ2-1; a weak D match, TRBD2 (7 bases). Trimming left V 7 bases short and J 6 bases short, with 10 bases between. The CDR3 runs to 12 residues. The germline gives CDR1 MDHEN, CDR2 SYDVKM. This CDR3 is CASIGGANEQFF. In nucleotides, the CDR3 is TGTGCCAGCATAGGGGGGGCCAATGAGCAGTTCTTC.

There are a few counts of this clone. The chain links TRBV7-1 to TRBJ1-6; no reliable D call. TRBV7-1 falls under the ORF class, with uncertain function. This CDR3 region has 14 residues. Trimming took 6 bases from V and 5 from J, leaving 11 bases between them. CDR3 DNA sequence: TGTGCCAGCAGTCCCGGAGGAGATAATTCACCCCTCCACTTT. This sequence encodes CASSPGGDNSPLHF.

This chain links TRBV25-1 with TRBJ1-1, with 8 bases fitting TRBD1. With 6 bases clipped from V and 5 bases from J, the junction kept 5 bases outside the gene matches. Germline values: CDR1 MGHDK, CDR2 SYGVNS. This CDR3 spans 13 amino acids. CDR3: CASSDRGRTEAFF. The CDR3, as DNA: TGTGCCAGCAGCGACAGGGGAAGGACTGAAGCTTTCTTT. Filled out from reference TRBV25-1 and TRBJ1-1, the complete variable domain reads EADIYQTPRYLVIGTGKKITLECSQTMGHDKMYWYQQDPGMELHLIHYSYGVNSTEKGDLSSESTVSRIRTEHFPLTLESARPSHTSQYLCASSDRGRTEAFFGQGTRLTVV.

The sample holds a few counts of this clone. V gene TRBV11-3 combines with J gene TRBJ2-2; D uncertain. The CDR3 is 14 amino acids. CDR1 is SGHNT and CDR2 is YENEEA in the germline V gene. V gave up 2 bases and J gave up 1 base, with 5 bases separating them. In nucleotides, the CDR3 is TGTGCCAGCAGCTTAAATGTGAACACCGGGGAGCTGTTTTTT. It translates to CASSLNVNTGELFF.

The CDR3 loop reads CASSLELGTGTGEAFF. In DNA, the CDR3 is TGCGCCAGCAGCTTGGAACTCGGGACAGGGACCGGTGAAGCTTTCTTT. The rearrangement joins TRBV5-1 to TRBJ1-1, with 9 bases lining up with TRBD1. Per germline, CDR1 SGHRS and CDR2 YFSETQ. Trimming cost V 0 bases and J 7 bases; bases outside gene matches: 10. This CDR3 is 16 amino acids long.

This clone turned up a few times. The chain has TRBV6-7 and TRBJ1-4; D may be TRBD1 (6 bases). TRBV6-7 is flagged as an ORF with uncertain function. This CDR3 has 15 amino acids. V lost 5 bases, J lost 7 bases, and 17 bases lay in between. The CDR3 sequence: CASSDLGGRFEKLFF. The DNA of the CDR3 is TGTGCCAGCAGTGACCTAGGGGGGCGGTTTGAAAAACTGTTTTTT.

The gene calls are TRBV28 and TRBJ1-3; D is uncertain. Germline CDR1 reads MDHEN; CDR2 reads SYDVKM. Trimming pared 8 bases from V and 4 bases from J, leaving 9 bases between. The CDR3 is 12 amino acids. The chain's CDR3 is CASGGSGNTIYF. CDR3 sequence (DNA): TGTGCCAGCGGTGGGTCAGGAAACACCATATATTTT.

V gene TRBV6-8 combines with J gene TRBJ2-7, with D unclear. V lost 6 bases to trimming and J lost 5 bases, with 14 bases between them. The germline V gene encodes CDR1 MNHGY and CDR2 SAAAGT. This CDR3 has 13 residues. The CDR3: CASSRAIPNEQYF. The DNA of the CDR3 is TGTGCCAGCAGCCGAGCCATCCCGAACGAGCAGTACTTC.

This clone was picked up one time. This sequence joins TRBV18 and TRBJ2-1, with 7 bases aligning to TRBD2. The J segment lost 0 bases and the V segment lost 6 bases, leaving 2 bases of the junction unmatched. Germline CDR1 reads KGHSH; CDR2 reads LQKENI. The CDR3 has 14 residues. Written as DNA, the CDR3 is TGTGCCAGCTCCCGCGGGGGCTCCTACAATGAGCAGTTCTTC. The encoded protein is CASSRGGSYNEQFF.

This chain links TRBV11-3 with TRBJ2-3; no reliable D call. V was pared by 0 bases and J by 0 bases, with 4 bases between. The CDR3 runs to 14 residues. Germline lookup yields CDR1 SGHNT and CDR2 YENEEA. The chain's CDR3 is CASSLDRSTDTQYF. CDR3 DNA: TGTGCCAGCAGCTTAGATCGGAGCACAGATACGCAGTATTTT.

The chain carries TRBV19 and TRBJ2-1; 14 bases map to TRBD2. Germline loops: CDR1 LNHDA, CDR2 SQIVND (reference sequence). V dropped 5 bases and J dropped 0; count of bases not matched to a gene: 9. The CDR3 sequence is 19 residues long. DNA for the CDR3: TGTGCCAGTAGTCCAAGACTAGCGGGAGGGCCAACCTCCTACAATGAGCAGTTCTTC. It encodes CASSPRLAGGPTSYNEQFF.

The chain links TRBV5-1 to TRBJ2-1; D might be TRBD1 (5 bases). Germline-derived CDR1 and CDR2 are SGHRS and YFSETQ. Trimming pared 0 bases from V and 8 bases from J, leaving 12 bases between. The CDR3 spans 14 residues. CDR3: CASSLGQKGDEQFF. The CDR3, as DNA: TGCGCCAGCAGCTTGGGACAGAAAGGGGATGAGCAGTTCTTC.

By frequency in the sample, this clone is medium-sized. The rearrangement links TRBV11-3 to TRBJ2-5; D perhaps matches TRBD2 (6 bases). The ends were cut back, 1 base at V and 1 base at J, with 10 bases in the middle. Looked up from germline, CDR1 is SGHNT and CDR2 is YENEEA. The CDR3 runs 15 residues. The CDR3 DNA follows: TGTGCCAGCAGCTTAGGGGCGGGACTCCAAGAGACCCAGTACTTC. It specifies CASSLGAGLQETQYF.

The chain is built from TRBV19 and TRBJ1-2; 8 nucleotides line up with TRBD1. V gave up 8 bases and J gave up 4 bases; unmatched junction bases: 9. The length of the CDR3 is 14 residues. Per germline, CDR1 LNHDA and CDR2 SQIVND (reference sequence). The CDR3 DNA reads as TGTGCCAGTCTCCTTACAGGGGGAGGCTATGGCTACACCTTC. This codes for CASLLTGGGYGYTF. Combining the CDR3 with reference TRBV19 and TRBJ1-2 gives the whole variable domain DGGITQSPKYLFRKEGQNVTLSCEQNLNHDAMYWYRQDPGQGLRLIYYSQIVNDFQKGDIAEGYSVSREKKESFPLTVTSAQKNPTAFYLCASLLTGGGYGYTFGSGTRLTVV.

V gene TRBV5-1 combines with J gene TRBJ1-1, with 7 bases identical to TRBD1. Trimming took 3 bases from V and 1 from J; bases not matched to a gene: 6. Germline V CDR1 and CDR2: SGHRS, YFSETQ. CDR3 size: 15 residues. The CDR3 bases are TGCGCCAGCAGCTCTTTTGCAGGGGGGAACACTGAAGCTTTCTTT. Protein: CASSSFAGGNTEAFF.

This clone was counted a few times. DNA of the CDR3: TGTGCCAGCTCACCACCGGGTAGCGGTCCCATGACCCAGTACTTC. Its protein is CASSPPGSGPMTQYF. V usage is TRBV18 and J usage is TRBJ2-5, with TRBD2 as a possible D gene (6 bases). The CDR3 has 15 residues. Deletions cut 0 bases from V and 7 bases from J, with 15 bases between. Germline V lookup: CDR1 KGHSH, CDR2 LQKENI.

CDR3 in DNA: TGTGCCAGCAGTTCTAACAGGGGCACTGAAGCTTTCTTT. Amino acid sequence: CASSSNRGTEAFF. This chain links TRBV6-8 with TRBJ1-1; 7 bases agree with TRBD1. V shed 4 bases and J 4 bases; nucleotides not matched to a gene: 3. The CDR3 sequence is 13 residues long. Germline V gene data show CDR1 as MNHGY and CDR2 as SAAAGT.

This clone was picked up a small number of times. The chain joins TRBV18 to TRBJ2-5, with 7 bases matching TRBD1. V lost 0 bases and J lost 5; bases outside the gene matches: 6. The germline CDR1 and CDR2 sequences are KGHSH and LQKENI. This CDR3 is 15 amino acids long. In DNA form, the CDR3 reads TGTGCCAGCTCACCACCTGAGGGGGCAAGGGAGACCCAGTACTTC. This sequence encodes CASSPPEGARETQYF.

This chain links TRBV11-3 with TRBJ1-4, with D possibly TRBD1 on 6 matching bases. The length of the CDR3 is 14 residues. Germline loops: CDR1 SGHNT, CDR2 YENEEA. Between the trimmed V and J ends, which lost 1 base and 13 bases, there was a span of 16 bases. CDR3 in DNA: TGTGCCAGCAGCTTAGGGGACACAAGGATAACACTGTTTTTT. As protein: CASSLGDTRITLFF.

This clone was observed a few times. The gene calls are TRBV6-8 and TRBJ1-1; D ambiguous. Trimming took off 0 bases at V and 6 bases at J, with 8 bases between the two ends. Germline CDR1 MNHGY, CDR2 SAAAGT. The CDR3 consists of 13 residues. CDR3 protein: CASSYSWAAEAFF. CDR3 DNA sequence: TGTGCCAGCAGTTACTCGTGGGCGGCTGAAGCTTTCTTT.

This clone was counted a few times. The rearrangement links TRBV12-5 to TRBJ2-6, with TRBD1 matching over 7 bases. This CDR3 has 19 amino acids. Germline CDR1 is LGHNT and CDR2 is FRNRAP. CDR3: CASNVMAGGVGSGANVLTF. CDR3 bases: TGTGCCAGCAATGTAATGGCAGGGGGAGTGGGCTCTGGGGCCAACGTCCTGACTTTC.

The gene calls are TRBV11-1 and TRBJ2-3; 9 bases are shared with TRBD1. V shed 4 bases and J 6 bases; nucleotides not matched to a gene: 8. This CDR3 has 15 amino acids. Looked up from germline, CDR1 is SGHAT and CDR2 is FQDESV (reference sequence). This CDR3 reads CASSSGTGYSDTQYF. CDR3 coding DNA: TGTGCCAGCAGCTCCGGGACAGGGTACTCCGATACGCAGTATTTT. Complete variable domain (other parts from reference TRBV11-1 and TRBJ2-3): EAEVAQSPRYKITEKSQAVAFWCDPISGHATLYWYRQILGQGPELLVQFQDESVVDDSQLPKDRFSAERLKGVDSTLKIQPAELGDSAMYLCASSSGTGYSDTQYFGPGTRLTVL.

This clone was detected only a few times. CDR3 sequence: CAWSRERDTEAFF. The CDR3 DNA follows: TGTGCCTGGAGTAGGGAGAGGGACACTGAAGCTTTCTTT. The chain carries TRBV30 and TRBJ1-1; unclear D gene. CDR3 length equals 13 residues. Between the trimmed V and J ends, which lost 2 bases and 3 bases, there was a span of 10 bases. The V gene's germline CDR1 is GTSNPN and CDR2 SVGIG (reference sequence).

The gene calls are TRBV18 and TRBJ1-2, with D perhaps TRBD1 (6 bases). V lost 6 bases and J 3 bases, leaving 14 bases between the germline ends. CDR3 length: 14 amino acids. The germline gives CDR1 KGHSH, CDR2 LQKENI. CDR3 in amino acids: CASSPGGRDYGYTF. CDR3 bases: TGTGCCAGCTCTCCCGGGGGGCGAGACTATGGCTACACCTTC.

This clone appeared a few times. The V and J genes are TRBV6-8 and TRBJ2-7; D possibly corresponds to TRBD2 (6 bases). CDR1 MNHGY and CDR2 SAAAGT come from the germline V gene. V was shortened by 6 bases and J by 4 bases, with 16 bases between the two germline ends. CDR3 size: 14 residues. The CDR3 region has the DNA TGTGCCAGCAGGATTTCGGGGGAAGGTTACGAGCAGTACTTC. It translates to CASRISGEGYEQYF.

This clone was recorded a few times. The genes are TRBV6-8 and TRBJ1-1, with no clear D. Between the trimmed V and J ends, which lost 4 bases and 0 bases, there was a span of 12 bases. Per the germline V gene, CDR1 is MNHGY and CDR2 is SAAAGT. The CDR3 has 15 residues. CDR3 protein: CASSSPGRLNTEAFF. The CDR3 DNA reads TGTGCCAGCAGTTCGCCCGGCAGATTGAACACTGAAGCTTTCTTT.

This clone was seen a handful of times. This chain joins TRBV5-1 and TRBJ2-7; 9 bases are a match to TRBD1. Germline values: CDR1 SGHRS, CDR2 YFSETQ. V lost 3 bases, J lost 6 bases, and 10 bases stayed unmatched. The CDR3 length is 15 residues. CDR3 sequence (DNA): TGCGCCAGCAGCTCCACAGGGGGCGACATGGCCGAGCAGTACTTC. Amino acid sequence: CASSSTGGDMAEQYF.

The rearrangement links TRBV6-8 to TRBJ1-1; D remains unclear. V lost 6 bases and J lost 6, with 14 bases in between. CDR1 is MNHGY, CDR2 SAAAGT, per germline. The CDR3 extends over 13 amino acids. The CDR3 sequence: CASSQDRMAEAFF. For the CDR3, the DNA is TGTGCCAGCAGCCAGGATCGGATGGCTGAAGCTTTCTTT.

Many counts were recorded for this clone. The V and J genes are TRBV6-8 and TRBJ2-5; 9 bases are a match to TRBD2. Germline CDR1 and CDR2: MNHGY and SAAAGT. V trimming: 5 bases; J trimming: 4 bases; junction bases outside the gene matches: 11. The CDR3 consists of 16 residues. CDR3 loop: CASSIGLARGGETQYF. CDR3 bases: TGTGCCAGCAGTATTGGACTAGCGAGGGGGGGAGAGACCCAGTACTTC.

The chain carries TRBV5-1 and TRBJ2-7; the D gene is possibly TRBD2 (5 bases). The CDR3 is 14 amino acids. Germline CDR1 is SGHRS and CDR2 is YFSETQ. V shed 1 base and J shed 9 bases, with 17 bases lying between them. Here the CDR3 DNA reads TGCGCCAGCAGCTTGCGGTCTACTACGAGCGGGCAGTACTTC. Translation: CASSLRSTTSGQYF.